Below are 20 T cell receptor beta chains sequenced from a single sample in a study of T cells in Graves' hyperthyroidism and ophthalmopathy. The CDR3 regions of TCR beta were amplified from RNA transcripts. First-round RT-PCR targeting the TCR CDR3 was performed with the HTBI primer set. TCRdb re-derived calls from the multiplex PCR reads in MiXCR, one entry per CDR3 protein. The sample contains around 540,000 distinct CDR3 sequences, about 16% of which appear only once. Sequenced sample: blood. The receptors were sampled from a woman between 25 and 40 years old with Graves' ophthalmopathy.

This clonotype was recorded at least ten times. The J gene is TRBJ1-1, the V gene TRBV2; the match to TRBD1 covers 8 bases. The CDR3 sequence is 13 residues long. Trimming removed 10 bases from V and 1 base from J; junction bases left unmatched: 5. The germline V gene has CDR1 SNHLY and CDR2 FYNNEI. This CDR3 reads CAITGTGNTEAFF. In DNA, the CDR3 is TGTGCCATAACCGGGACAGGGAACACTGAAGCTTTCTTT.

This clonotype was recorded many times. The chain carries TRBV7-3 and TRBJ1-1; D may be TRBD1 (6 bases). This CDR3 is 17 amino acids long. The germline V and J ends were trimmed by 5 bases and 1 base, with 20 bases remaining between them. The germline CDR1 and CDR2 sequences are SGHTA and FQGTGA. In DNA, the CDR3 is TGTGCCAGCAGCGCTTACCCTCTGGGACATCGGAACACTGAAGCTTTCTTT. Its translation is CASSAYPLGHRNTEAFF.

This clonotype was seen many times. This chain uses TRBV28 with TRBJ1-1, with D perhaps matching TRBD1 (5 bases). Deletions cut 2 bases from V and 4 bases from J, with 11 bases between. Germline-derived CDR1 and CDR2 are MDHEN and SYDVKM. The CDR3 extends over 14 amino acids. The CDR3 sequence: CASSLEGSLTEAFF. The CDR3 DNA reads as TGTGCCAGCAGTTTAGAGGGGTCGCTCACTGAAGCTTTCTTT.

This clonotype has just a few counts. V and J are TRBV20-1 and TRBJ1-2; a possible D gene is TRBD1 (5 bases). Germline V gene lookup returns CDR1 DFQATT and CDR2 SNEGSKA (reference sequence). V shed 1 base and J shed 1 base, with 13 bases lying between them. The CDR3 covers 15 residues. The CDR3: CSARVAGGNNYGYTF. CDR3 nucleotides: TGCAGTGCTAGAGTGGCGGGGGGGAATAACTATGGCTACACCTTC.

At least ten counts were recorded for this clonotype. V and J are TRBV18 and TRBJ2-3, with D perhaps TRBD1 (6 bases). V dropped 3 bases and J dropped 7 bases, with 20 bases sitting between them. CDR3 length: 16 residues. The germline V gene encodes CDR1 KGHSH and CDR2 LQKENI. DNA of the CDR3: TGTGCCAGCTCACCTCCCTTGTCCAGGGGAAGAAATACGCAGTATTTT. It yields the protein CASSPPLSRGRNTQYF.

As concerns this clonotype: Given a much more abundant clone one base away, this may be a read error. The chain employs TRBV7-2 and TRBJ2-5, with TRBD2 matching 7 bases. Trimming took 3 bases from V and 4 from J; bases not matched to a gene: 20. The CDR3 extends over 19 amino acids. Germline CDR1 SGHTA, CDR2 FQGNSA. The CDR3 loop is CASSFNGGGGRFSLETQYF. Here the CDR3 DNA reads TGTGCCAGCAGCTTCAATGGAGGCGGGGGAAGATTTAGCTTAGAGACCCAGTACTTC. Filled out from reference TRBV7-2 and TRBJ2-5, the complete variable domain reads GAGVSQSPSNKVTEKGKDVELRCDPISGHTALYWYRQSLGQGLEFLIYFQGNSAPDKSGLPSDRFSAERTGGSVSTLTIQRTQQEDSAVYLCASSFNGGGGRFSLETQYFGPGTRLLVL.

V and J are TRBV5-1 and TRBJ1-5, with unresolved D. The length of the CDR3 is 13 residues. The germline V and J ends were trimmed by 2 bases and 5 bases, with 8 bases remaining between them. Germline CDR1 and CDR2: SGHRS and YFSETQ. The CDR3 bases are TGCGCCAGCAGCTTAGGGTGGCATCAGCCCCAGCATTTT. Its translation: CASSLGWHQPQHF.

The rearrangement uses TRBV6-2 or TRBV6-3 and TRBJ2-4, with 14 bases aligning to TRBD2. This CDR3 has 18 residues. Unmatched junction bases numbered 9, after V lost 6 bases and J lost 2 bases. Germline CDR1 reads MNHEY; CDR2 reads SVGEGT. DNA of the CDR3: TGTGCCAGCAGAGCCCCGGGACTAGCGGGAGAAACCAAAAACATTCAGTACTTC. Translation gives CASRAPGLAGETKNIQYF.

This clonotype was seen ten or more times. CDR3 nucleotides: TGTGCCAGCAGCTTATCCCTGGGGAACACTGAAGCTTTCTTT. Amino acid sequence: CASSLSLGNTEAFF. The V and J genes are TRBV7-2 and TRBJ1-1, with D unresolved. Germline V gives CDR1 SGHTA, CDR2 FQGNSA. There are 14 residues in the CDR3. Trimming removed 2 bases at V and 1 base at J, with 8 bases between.

This chain joins TRBV28 and TRBJ2-2, with D perhaps TRBD1 (6 bases). V lost 2 bases, J lost 3 bases, and 10 bases lay in between. The CDR3 has 15 residues. Looked up from germline, CDR1 is MDHEN and CDR2 is SYDVKM. The CDR3 loop reads CASSLQGSDTGELFF. The CDR3 bases are TGTGCCAGCAGTTTACAGGGGTCCGACACCGGGGAGCTGTTTTTT.

The CDR3 coding sequence is TGTGCCAGTAGCAAAGGGGGCAGGAGCGACTCCTACAATGAGCAGTTCTTC. It encodes CASSKGGRSDSYNEQFF. The chain joins TRBV19 to TRBJ2-1; 7 bases are shared with TRBD1. Germline-derived CDR1 and CDR2 are LNHDA and SQIVND (reference sequence). Trimming took 6 bases from V and 0 from J; bases not matched to a gene: 11. The CDR3 consists of 17 residues.

This clonotype appeared many times. This rearrangement joins TRBV5-6 to TRBJ1-1; maybe TRBD1 (5 bases). CDR1 SGHDT and CDR2 YYEEEE come from the germline V gene. The CDR3 totals 14 residues. V lost 2 bases and J 6 bases, leaving 14 bases between the germline ends. CDR3 in DNA: TGTGCCAGCAGCTTCATACAGGAGGGCGCTGAAGCTTTCTTT. Translation: CASSFIQEGAEAFF.

This clonotype occurred many times. The genes are TRBV28 and TRBJ1-5, with D unresolved. Per germline, CDR1 MDHEN and CDR2 SYDVKM. The V gene lost 3 bases and the J gene lost 1 base, with 7 bases spanning the gap. The CDR3 loop spans 14 amino acids. The DNA of the CDR3 is TGTGCCAGCAGTTTGGGGTGGAGCAATCAGCCCCAGCATTTT. Residues: CASSLGWSNQPQHF.

The table lists this clonotype with many counts. This chain connects TRBV27 to TRBJ2-1; no definite D call. This CDR3 contains 14 residues. CDR1 and CDR2 (germline): MNHEY, SMNVEV (reference sequence). V lost 5 bases to trimming and J lost 6 bases, with 14 bases between them. The CDR3, as DNA: TGTGCCAGCAGTATCCTAGTTGGTGGCAATGAGCAGTTCTTC. It codes for CASSILVGGNEQFF.

The sample holds a few counts of this clonotype. The rearrangement uses TRBV12-3 or TRBV12-4 and TRBJ1-4; 7 bases fit TRBD1. The ends lost 6 bases at V and 2 bases at J; junction bases unmatched: 9. The CDR3 loop spans 16 amino acids. The CDR3 coding sequence is TGTGCCAGCAGCCCAACAGGGGTGGGGACTAATGAAAAACTGTTTTTT. It is translated as CASSPTGVGTNEKLFF.

The chain joins TRBV6-2 or TRBV6-3 to TRBJ2-5; 7 bases line up with TRBD2. From germline, CDR1 is MNHEY and CDR2 SVGEGT. The CDR3 loop spans 15 amino acids. The V and J ends lost 5 bases and 4 bases, in that order; junction bases with no gene match: 10. CDR3 protein: CASSQPAGTRETQYF. The CDR3 bases are TGTGCCAGCAGTCAACCAGCGGGGACGAGAGAGACCCAGTACTTC.

This clonotype occurred many times. As DNA, the CDR3 is TGCAGTGCTGGAAACTATCTGGATGAGCAGTTCTTC. Translated: CSAGNYLDEQFF. The chain recombines TRBV20-1 with TRBJ2-1; no clear D. Trimming stripped 5 bases from V and 8 bases from J, with 13 bases between. The germline V gene has CDR1 DFQATT and CDR2 SNEGSKA (reference sequence). The CDR3 length is 12 residues.

The chain couples TRBV18 to TRBJ2-7; TRBD1 aligns across 8 bases. Per the germline V gene, CDR1 is KGHSH and CDR2 is LQKENI. The V gene end was trimmed by 1 base and the J gene end by 3 bases; junction bases not matched to a gene: 11. The CDR3 loop spans 17 amino acids. In DNA form, the CDR3 reads TGTGCCAGCTCACCACTTGGTCCCGGGACAGGATTCTACGAGCAGTACTTC. Translating gives CASSPLGPGTGFYEQYF.

The chain combines TRBV28 with TRBJ1-4; D is undetermined. The CDR3 is 14 amino acids. Germline V CDR1 and CDR2: MDHEN, SYDVKM. The V end lost 0 bases, the J end lost 5 bases, and 7 bases lay between the germline ends. The CDR3 DNA reads as TGTGCCAGCAGTTTATGGGCAGCCAATGAAAAACTGTTTTTT. This encodes CASSLWAANEKLFF.

Ten or more counts support this clonotype. The chain employs TRBV2 and TRBJ1-5, with TRBD1 matching 8 bases. The CDR3 spans 15 residues. Germline CDR1 and CDR2: SNHLY and FYNNEI. J lost 0 bases, V lost 5 bases, and 3 bases had no gene match. This chain's CDR3 is CASSNRGNSNQPQHF. For the CDR3, the DNA is TGTGCCAGCAGTAACAGGGGGAATAGCAATCAGCCCCAGCATTTT.